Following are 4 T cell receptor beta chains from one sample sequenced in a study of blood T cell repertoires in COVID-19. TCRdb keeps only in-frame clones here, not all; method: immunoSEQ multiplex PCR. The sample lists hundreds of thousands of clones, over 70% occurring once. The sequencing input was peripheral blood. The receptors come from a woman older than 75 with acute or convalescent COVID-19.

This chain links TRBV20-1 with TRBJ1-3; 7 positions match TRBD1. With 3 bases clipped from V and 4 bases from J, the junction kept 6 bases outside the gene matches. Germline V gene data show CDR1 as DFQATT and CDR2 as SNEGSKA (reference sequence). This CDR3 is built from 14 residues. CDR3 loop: CSASNRGVGNTIYF. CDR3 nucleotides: TGCAGTGCTAGTAACAGGGGTGTCGGAAACACCATATATTTT.

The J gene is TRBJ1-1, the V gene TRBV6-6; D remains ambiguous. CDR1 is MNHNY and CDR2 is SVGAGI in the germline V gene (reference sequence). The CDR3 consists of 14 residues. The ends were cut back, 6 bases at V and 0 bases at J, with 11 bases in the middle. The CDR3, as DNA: TGTGCCAGCAGCCGTGGGGAGATGAACACTGAAGCTTTCTTT. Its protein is CASSRGEMNTEAFF.

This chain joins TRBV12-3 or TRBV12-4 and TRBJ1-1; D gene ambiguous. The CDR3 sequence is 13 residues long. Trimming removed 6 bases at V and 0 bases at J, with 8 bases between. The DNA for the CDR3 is TGTGCCAGCAGACGAGAGATGAACACTGAAGCTTTCTTT. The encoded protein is CASRREMNTEAFF.

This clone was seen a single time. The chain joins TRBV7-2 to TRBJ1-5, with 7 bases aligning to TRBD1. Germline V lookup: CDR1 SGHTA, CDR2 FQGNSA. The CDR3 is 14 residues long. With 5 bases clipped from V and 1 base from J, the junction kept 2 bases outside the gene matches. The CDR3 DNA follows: TGTGCCAGCAGCCGGGACAGAAGCAATCAGCCCCAGCATTTT. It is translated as CASSRDRSNQPQHF. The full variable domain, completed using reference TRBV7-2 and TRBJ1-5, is GAGVSQSPSNKVTEKGKDVELRCDPISGHTALYWYRQSLGQGLEFLIYFQGNSAPDKSGLPSDRFSAERTGGSVSTLTIQRTQQEDSAVYLCASSRDRSNQPQHFGDGTRLSIL.